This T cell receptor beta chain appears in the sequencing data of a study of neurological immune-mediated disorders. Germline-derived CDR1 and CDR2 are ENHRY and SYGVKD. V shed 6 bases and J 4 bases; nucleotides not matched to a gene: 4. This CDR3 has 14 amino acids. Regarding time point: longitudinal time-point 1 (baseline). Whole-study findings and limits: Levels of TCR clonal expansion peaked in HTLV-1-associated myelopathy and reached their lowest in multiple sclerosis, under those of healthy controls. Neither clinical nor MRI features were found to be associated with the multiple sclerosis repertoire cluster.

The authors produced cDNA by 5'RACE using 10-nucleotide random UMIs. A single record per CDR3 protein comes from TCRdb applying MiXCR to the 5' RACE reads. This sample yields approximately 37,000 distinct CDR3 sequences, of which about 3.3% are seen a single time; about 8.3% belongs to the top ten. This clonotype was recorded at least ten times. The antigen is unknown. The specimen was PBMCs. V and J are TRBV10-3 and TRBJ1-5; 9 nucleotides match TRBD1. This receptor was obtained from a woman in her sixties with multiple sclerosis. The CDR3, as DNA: TGTGCCATCAGCACCGGACAGGGGAATCAGCCCCAGCATTTT. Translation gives CAISTGQGNQPQHF.